This T cell receptor beta chain was recorded in a study of CD8 T cell repertoires and HIV-1 epitope variants. On the study more broadly: Each of Twenty-five Gag and Nef epitope peptides stimulated a separate culture.

The table lists this clone with a few counts. Antigen: not known. The CDR3 extends over 15 amino acids. Germline V gene lookup returns CDR1 LNHNV and CDR2 YYDKDF (reference sequence). V was trimmed by 0 bases and J by 1 base, leaving 9 bases between them. Here immunoSEQ multiplex PCR was the method, and the copy in TCRdb shows in-frame clones only, minus some. The profile covers fewer than 3,000 clones, with around 60% appearing a single time and around 46% taken by the ten largest. This TCR came from a male donor with HIV. The chain links TRBV15 to TRBJ1-1; D is possibly TRBD1 (5 bases). Sequenced sample: cultured CD8+ T cells derived from PBMCs. Here the CDR3 DNA reads TGTGCCACCAGCAGAGATCGGGGCGAGAACACTGAAGCTTTCTTT. This codes for CATSRDRGENTEAFF.